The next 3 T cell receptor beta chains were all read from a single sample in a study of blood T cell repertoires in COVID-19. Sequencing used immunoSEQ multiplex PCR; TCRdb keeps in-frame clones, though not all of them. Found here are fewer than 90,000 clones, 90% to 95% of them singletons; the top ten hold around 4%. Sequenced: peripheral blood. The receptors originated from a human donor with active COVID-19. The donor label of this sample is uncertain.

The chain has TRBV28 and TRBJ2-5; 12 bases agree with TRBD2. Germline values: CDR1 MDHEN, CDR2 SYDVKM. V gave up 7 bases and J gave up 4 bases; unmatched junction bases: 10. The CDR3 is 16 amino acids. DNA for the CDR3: TGTGCCAGCACCGATCCCACACTAGCGGGAGGAGAGACCCAGTACTTC. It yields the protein CASTDPTLAGGETQYF.

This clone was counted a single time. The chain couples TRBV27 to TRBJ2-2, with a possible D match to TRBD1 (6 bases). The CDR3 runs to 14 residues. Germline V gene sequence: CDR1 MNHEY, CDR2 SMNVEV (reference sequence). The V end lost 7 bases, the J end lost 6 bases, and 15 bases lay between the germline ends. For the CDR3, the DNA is TGTGCCAGCACCCCCCAGCGACAGGCCGGGGAGCTGTTTTTT. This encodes CASTPQRQAGELFF.

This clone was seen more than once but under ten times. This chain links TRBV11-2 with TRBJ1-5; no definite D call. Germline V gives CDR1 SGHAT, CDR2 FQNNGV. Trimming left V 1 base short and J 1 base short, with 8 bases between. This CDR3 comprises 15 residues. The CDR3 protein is CASSLGVHSNQPQHF. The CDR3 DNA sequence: TGTGCCAGCAGCTTAGGAGTCCACAGCAATCAGCCCCAGCATTTT.